Following are 30 T cell receptor beta chains from one sample sequenced in a study of T cell repertoires in cytomegalovirus infection. These receptors are not linked to any known antigen. TCRdb reanalysed the reads using MiXCR and keeps one entry per CDR3 protein. The sample holds 830,000 or so distinct CDR3 sequences, approximately 30% seen once. The sequencing used cultured CD8+ T cells from PBMCs, collected from culture after CMV antigen stimulation. The receptors originated from a human donor in good health (CMV status not recorded). Some clones in this sample may be carry-over from other donors' samples.

This clonotype has only a few counts. The V and J genes are TRBV12-3 or TRBV12-4 and TRBJ2-1; 15 bases map to TRBD2. This CDR3 spans 16 amino acids. V lost 5 bases to trimming and J lost 5 bases; unmatched junction nucleotides: 4. CDR3 nucleotides: TGTGCCAGCAGTGGGACTAGCGGGGGGCCAGACAATGAGCAGTTCTTC. Protein sequence: CASSGTSGGPDNEQFF.

This clonotype was seen a handful of times. This chain connects TRBV28 to TRBJ1-6, with TRBD1 identical over 7 bases. CDR3 length equals 16 residues. Per germline, CDR1 MDHEN and CDR2 SYDVKM. Trimming removed 6 bases from V and 2 bases from J; junction bases left unmatched: 7. The CDR3 DNA sequence: TGTGCCAGCAGACTTACAGGGGATACCTATAATTCACCCCTCCACTTT. As protein: CASRLTGDTYNSPLHF.

The CDR3 region has the DNA TGTGCCAGCAGGTCTCGGGACAGGCCGTACAATGAGCAGTTCTTC. This codes for CASRSRDRPYNEQFF. V and J are TRBV7-4 and TRBJ2-1; 8 bases fit TRBD1. Germline V gives CDR1 SGHVT, CDR2 SQSDAQ. J was trimmed by 4 bases and V by 6 bases; bases with no gene match: 8. The CDR3 is made up of 15 amino acids.

The genes are TRBV29-1 and TRBJ2-3; TRBD1 aligns across 8 bases. The germline V gene encodes CDR1 SQVTM and CDR2 ANQGSEA. Trimming at V came to 6 bases and at J to 2 bases, leaving 7 bases not matched to a gene. The CDR3 is made up of 14 amino acids. The CDR3 coding sequence is TGCAGCGTCCACCAGGGGGCCCCCACAGATACGCAGTATTTT. Protein sequence: CSVHQGAPTDTQYF.

Here the CDR3 DNA reads TGTGCCAGCAGCTTTTCCGGACGGATATACAATGAGCAGTTCTTC. Translating it yields CASSFSGRIYNEQFF. The chain carries TRBV11-3 and TRBJ2-1; D ambiguous. V was clipped by 3 bases and J by 4 bases, with 13 bases between them. CDR1 and CDR2 from the germline V gene are SGHNT and YENEEA. The CDR3 loop spans 15 amino acids. The full variable domain, completed using reference TRBV11-3 and TRBJ2-1, is EAGVVQSPRYKIIEKKQPVAFWCNPISGHNTLYWYLQNLGQGPELLIRYENEEAVDDSQLPKDRFSAERLKGVDSTLKIQPAELGDSAVYLCASSFSGRIYNEQFFGPGTRLTVL.

This clonotype has more than one count but fewer than ten. This chain connects TRBV7-9 to TRBJ2-1, with 11 bases lining up with TRBD1. CDR1 SEHNR and CDR2 FQNEAQ come from the germline V gene (reference sequence). Germline trimming cut 4 bases from V and 4 bases from J; bases unmatched to any gene: 6. The CDR3 runs to 16 residues. The CDR3 here is CASSSPGTGGYNEQFF. DNA for the CDR3: TGTGCCAGCAGCTCCCCCGGGACAGGGGGTTACAATGAGCAGTTCTTC.

This clonotype was found once. The V and J genes are TRBV9 and TRBJ2-1, with 9 bases lining up with TRBD1. V gave up 5 bases and J gave up 5 bases; unmatched junction bases: 8. Looked up from germline, CDR1 is SGDLS and CDR2 is YYNGEE. The CDR3 totals 15 residues. As DNA, the CDR3 is TGTGCCAGCAGTGAGAACAGGGGGCGAAACAATGAGCAGTTCTTC. Amino acids: CASSENRGRNNEQFF.

The chain carries TRBV6-1 and TRBJ2-1; 7 nucleotides match TRBD1. In germline, CDR1 is MNHNS, CDR2 SASEGT. The CDR3 runs 14 residues. With 1 base clipped from V and 5 bases from J, the junction kept 2 bases outside the gene matches. Here the CDR3 reads CASSEGGTDNEQFF. DNA for the CDR3: TGTGCCAGCAGTGAAGGGGGGACAGACAATGAGCAGTTCTTC.

This clonotype has a single count. The CDR3 region is CSVEDRRGEVVTEAFF. The CDR3 DNA reads TGCAGCGTTGAAGATCGGCGGGGCGAGGTGGTCACTGAAGCTTTCTTT. The chain uses TRBV29-1 and TRBJ1-1; D possibly corresponds to TRBD1 (5 bases). The CDR3 runs to 16 residues. Germline values: CDR1 SQVTM, CDR2 ANQGSEA. V was clipped by 0 bases and J by 4 bases, with 18 bases between them.

This chain uses TRBV13 with TRBJ2-7; TRBD1 matches at 8 bases. The germline CDR1 and CDR2 sequences are PRHDT and FYEKMQ (reference sequence). V shed 6 bases and J 6 bases; nucleotides not matched to a gene: 4. The CDR3 is 12 amino acids. CDR3 loop: CASSEQGVEQYF. The CDR3 nucleotides are TGTGCCAGCAGTGAACAGGGGGTCGAGCAGTACTTC.

This clonotype showed up just once. CDR3: CASSLEGADPEAFF. In DNA form, the CDR3 reads TGCGCCAGCAGCTTGGAGGGGGCCGATCCTGAAGCTTTCTTT. The chain combines TRBV5-1 with TRBJ1-1; 7 nucleotides agree with TRBD1. Per germline, CDR1 SGHRS and CDR2 YFSETQ. V was clipped by 0 bases and J by 6 bases; unmatched bases: 5. CDR3 size: 14 residues.

This clonotype was found many times. The rearrangement uses TRBV6-5 and TRBJ1-1; 9 positions match TRBD1. CDR3 length equals 15 residues. After removal of 7 bases from V and 6 bases from J, the junction contained 12 bases not matched to a gene. Per germline, CDR1 MNHEY and CDR2 SVGAGI. DNA of the CDR3: TGTGCCAGCACCATGACCGGGACAGGGTTCTCTGAAGCTTTCTTT. Its translation: CASTMTGTGFSEAFF.

The V gene is TRBV2, the J gene TRBJ2-1, with a weak D call TRBD1 (7 bases). Trimming took 3 bases from V and 8 from J, leaving 20 bases between them. From germline, CDR1 is SNHLY and CDR2 FYNNEI. This CDR3 spans 16 amino acids. CDR3 in DNA: TGTGCCAGCAGTGACCCAGGGGGGTTTGATCAAGATGAGCAGTTCTTC. It translates to CASSDPGGFDQDEQFF.

The chain joins TRBV27 to TRBJ1-5; D uncertain. The CDR3 extends over 14 amino acids. The germline V gene has CDR1 MNHEY and CDR2 SMNVEV (reference sequence). V was clipped by 7 bases and J by 1 base, with 11 bases between them. The CDR3 loop reads CASKGLGSNQPQHF. The CDR3 DNA is TGTGCCAGCAAGGGCTTGGGAAGCAATCAGCCCCAGCATTTT.

With regard to this clonotype: A much larger clone differs by one base, so this may be a read error. The V call is TRBV6-1, the J call TRBJ2-3, with a tentative D call TRBD2 (7 bases). V was cut by 1 base and J by 4 bases, with 12 bases left in between. The CDR3 is 15 residues long. Germline V lookup: CDR1 MNHNS, CDR2 SASEGT. CDR3 sequence (DNA): TGTGCCAGCAGTGAAGATTGCGGGGGCGCAGATACGCAGTATTTT. This sequence encodes CASSEDCGGADTQYF.

This clonotype was observed a single time. The chain carries TRBV10-3 and TRBJ1-2, with D unclear. Trimming left V 0 bases short and J 1 base short, with 6 bases between. The CDR3 covers 14 residues. CDR1 and CDR2 (germline): ENHRY, SYGVKD. CDR3 loop: CAISESPDNYGYTF. CDR3 nucleotide sequence: TGTGCCATCAGTGAGTCTCCGGATAACTATGGCTACACCTTC.

Within the sample, this clonotype is medium-sized. V is TRBV7-3 and J is TRBJ2-2; D remains unclear. CDR3 length: 16 residues. CDR1 is SGHTA and CDR2 is FQGTGA in the germline V gene. Trimming stripped 2 bases from V and 10 bases from J, with 20 bases between. This chain's CDR3 is CASSLYLAVSPKELFF. The CDR3 bases are TGTGCCAGCAGCTTATATCTTGCGGTGTCACCGAAGGAGCTGTTTTTT.

There are a few counts of this clonotype. CDR3 protein: CASSSLRDREPYGYTF. DNA of the CDR3: TGTGCCAGCAGTTCCCTCCGGGACAGGGAACCCTATGGCTACACCTTC. V and J are TRBV27 and TRBJ1-2, with 9 bases matching TRBD1. Germline loops: CDR1 MNHEY, CDR2 SMNVEV (reference sequence). V lost 4 bases and J lost 4; bases outside the gene matches: 10. CDR3 length: 16 amino acids.

This chain joins TRBV4-1 and TRBJ2-2, with 9 bases matching TRBD1. Trimming cost V 2 bases and J 8 bases; bases outside gene matches: 9. CDR1 and CDR2 from the germline V gene are MGHRA and YSYEKL. There are 16 residues in the CDR3. The CDR3 sequence is CASSQQRDRVIGELFF. CDR3 nucleotide sequence: TGCGCCAGCAGCCAACAACGGGACAGGGTAATTGGGGAGCTGTTTTTT.

This clonotype has more than one count but fewer than ten. The DNA of the CDR3 is TGTGCCAGCAGCTTGGACAGTAGTATAAGAGTTAGTGAAAAACTGTTTTTT. This gives the protein CASSLDSSIRVSEKLFF. The rearrangement uses TRBV7-9 and TRBJ1-4, with D possibly matching TRBD1 (6 bases). V lost 3 bases, J lost 7 bases, and 21 bases lay in between. Germline CDR1 reads SEHNR; CDR2 reads FQNEAQ (reference sequence). The CDR3 has 17 residues.

V and J are TRBV20-1 and TRBJ1-1; TRBD1 aligns across 11 bases. From germline, CDR1 is DFQATT and CDR2 SNEGSKA (reference sequence). This CDR3 comprises 13 residues. Losses at the gene ends were 4 bases for V and 6 bases for J; bases not matched to a gene: 4. In DNA, the CDR3 is TGCAGTGCTATGGGGACAGGGGGTCCTGAAGCTTTCTTT. It yields the protein CSAMGTGGPEAFF.

This clonotype was seen repeatedly, ten times or more. V and J are TRBV12-3 or TRBV12-4 and TRBJ1-2; D perhaps matches TRBD1 (5 bases). The CDR3 consists of 12 residues. Trimming removed 7 bases at V and 5 bases at J, with 11 bases between. This CDR3 is CASTHGGYGYTF. DNA for the CDR3: TGTGCCAGCACCCACGGGGGTTATGGCTACACCTTC.

The sample holds a few counts of this clonotype. DNA of the CDR3: TGTGCCAGCAGTTACTCTGGGGGCTCCGGGGAGCTGTTTTTT. Encoded protein: CASSYSGGSGELFF. The J gene is TRBJ2-2, the V gene TRBV6-5; tentative D call: TRBD1 (6 bases). V lost 0 bases and J lost 6, with 8 bases in between. Germline V gives CDR1 MNHEY, CDR2 SVGAGI. The CDR3 loop spans 14 amino acids.

This chain uses TRBV23-1 with TRBJ2-2; D is possibly TRBD2 (5 bases). TRBV23-1 is an ORF, and what it does is uncertain. V was clipped by 4 bases and J by 4 bases, with 19 bases between them. This CDR3 has 17 amino acids. The DNA of the CDR3 is TGCGCCAGCAGTCTACCGGACTCCCAAGTTTCCACCGGGGAGCTGTTTTTT. It encodes CASSLPDSQVSTGELFF.

To note about this clonotype: At one boundary the junction diverges from the germline segment, which might be a read error. This chain joins TRBV6-5 and TRBJ2-2, with D hard to call. The CDR3 is 14 residues long. CDR1 MNHEY and CDR2 SVGAGI come from the germline V gene. In DNA, the CDR3 is TGTGCCGGCAGTTACCTTCCTAGGACCGGGGAGCTGTTTTTT. Its protein is CAGSYLPRTGELFF.

This clonotype was found a few times. The chain has TRBV27 and TRBJ1-3, with D maybe TRBD1 (6 bases). CDR3 length equals 14 residues. V gave up 4 bases and J gave up 4 bases, with 11 bases separating them. Germline assignment: CDR1 MNHEY and CDR2 SMNVEV (reference sequence). CDR3 in amino acids: CASSSSGAGNTIYF. The CDR3 region has the DNA TGTGCCAGCAGTTCGTCAGGGGCGGGAAACACCATATATTTT.

The chain uses TRBV12-3 or TRBV12-4 and TRBJ1-5; D is unclear. This CDR3 is built from 15 residues. Trimming took off 4 bases at V and 7 bases at J, with 17 bases between the two ends. CDR3 sequence (DNA): TGTGCCAGCAGTTCAGTGTGGGAAACAAACCAGCCCCAGCATTTT. This translates into CASSSVWETNQPQHF.

This chain's CDR3 is CASSPRTGGSNQPQHF. The DNA of the CDR3 is TGTGCCAGCAGTCCTCGGACAGGGGGGAGCAATCAGCCCCAGCATTTT. The J gene is TRBJ1-5, the V gene TRBV12-3 or TRBV12-4; 10 bases align to TRBD1. This CDR3 has 16 amino acids. V was pared by 5 bases and J by 1 base, with 5 bases of the junction left unmatched.

This clonotype was seen a handful of times. One end of the junction fails to match germline, which may point to a read error. The V gene is TRBV7-7, the J gene TRBJ2-3, with TRBD1 identical over 9 bases. This CDR3 region has 15 residues. From germline, CDR1 is SSHAT and CDR2 FNYEAQ (reference sequence). In DNA form, the CDR3 reads TGTGCTAGCAGCTACCGGGACAGGGACACAGATACGCAGTATTTT. Translating gives CASSYRDRDTDTQYF. Combining the CDR3 with reference TRBV7-7 and TRBJ2-3 gives the whole variable domain GAGVSQSPRYKVTKRGQDVTLRCDPISSHATLYWYQQALGQGPEFLTYFNYEAQPDKSGLPSDRFSAERPEGSISTLTIQRTEQRDSAMYRCASSYRDRDTDTQYFGPGTRLTVL.

This clonotype occurred many times. This chain links TRBV7-8 with TRBJ1-2; TRBD1 agrees at 10 bases. In germline, CDR1 is SGHVS, CDR2 FQNEAQ. V was clipped by 1 base and J by 5 bases; unmatched bases: 7. The CDR3 consists of 16 residues. The CDR3 loop is CASSLVGTGELYGYTF. CDR3 nucleotide sequence: TGTGCCAGCAGCTTAGTAGGGACAGGGGAATTATATGGCTACACCTTC.